A single count supports the clone carrying this TCR beta chain. Germline CDR1 is MDHEN and CDR2 is SYDVKM. Trimming shortened V by 4 bases and J by 14 bases, and 29 bases separated the two germline ends. The CDR3 is 17 residues long. This sample stems from a study of blood T cell repertoires in COVID-19. Overall study context: Specimens from acute and convalescent COVID-19 originated in the United States, Italy and Spain. PBMCs, B-cell-depleted T cells, or T cells were the source of the cDNA or gDNA that made up the material.

As processed by the authors: Reference gene primer amplification gave nucleated cell count estimates. TCRdb's copy holds only in-frame clones and misses some; the assay was immunoSEQ multiplex PCR. V and J calls and clone size come straight from that table; D and trimming were deduced from the DNA. This sample carries around 100,000 clones, approximately 80% of them seen once, and the ten largest clones take approximately 0.75%. This TCR came from a woman between 65 and 79 years old with acute or convalescent COVID-19. The rearrangement joins TRBV28 to TRBJ1-4, with a possible D match to TRBD1 (6 bases). The source material was peripheral blood. CDR3 protein: CASSSLSTGRAPARLFF. The CDR3 nucleotides are TGTGCCAGCAGTTCCCTCTCGACAGGCCGTGCGCCCGCAAGGCTGTTTTTT.